These 27 T cell receptor beta chains share one sample of origin, sequenced in a study of blood T cell repertoires in COVID-19. Sequencing used immunoSEQ multiplex PCR; TCRdb keeps in-frame clones, though not all of them. Here the sample spans under 250,000 clones, about 79% being singletons. The sequencing sample was made of PBMCs or T cells enriched from blood (not recorded which). These receptors came from a woman aged 55-69 years who had recovered from COVID-19.

This clone was seen a handful of times. The chain has TRBV10-3 and TRBJ1-4; 8 nucleotides match TRBD1. The V gene end was trimmed by 8 bases and the J gene end by 7 bases; junction bases not matched to a gene: 6. This CDR3 contains 13 residues. Germline CDR1 reads ENHRY; CDR2 reads SYGVKD. The CDR3 loop reads CAIWAGGGEKLFF. CDR3 DNA sequence: TGTGCCATCTGGGCAGGGGGCGGTGAAAAACTGTTTTTT.

The sample holds one count of this clone. The chain is built from TRBV7-2 and TRBJ2-5; 7 bases map to TRBD1. The germline V gene encodes CDR1 SGHTA and CDR2 FQGNSA. J gave up 5 bases and V 5 bases, and 8 bases lay outside the gene matches. The CDR3 sequence is 14 residues long. Written as DNA, the CDR3 is TGTGCCAGCAGCCCCGACAGGGTGGTTGAGACCCAGTACTTC. Its translation is CASSPDRVVETQYF.

The chain links TRBV7-2 to TRBJ1-1; 8 bases line up with TRBD1. Germline V gives CDR1 SGHTA, CDR2 FQGNSA. This CDR3 comprises 16 residues. J was trimmed by 0 bases and V by 1 base; bases with no gene match: 4. The chain's CDR3 is CASSLGQGLLNTEAFF. CDR3 nucleotides: TGTGCCAGCAGCTTAGGACAGGGGCTCCTGAACACTGAAGCTTTCTTT.

V gene TRBV12-3 or TRBV12-4 combines with J gene TRBJ2-5; D perhaps matches TRBD2 (6 bases). The CDR3 runs to 13 residues. V lost 7 bases, J lost 2 bases, and 11 bases lay in between. The CDR3 region has the DNA TGTGCCAGCAACCGTGGGGGGCAAGAGACCCAGTACTTC. It encodes CASNRGGQETQYF.

In this sample, this clone turned up a few times. The same CDR3 can be traced to other DNA sequences in this sample. V gene TRBV5-6 combines with J gene TRBJ2-7, with 11 bases lining up with TRBD1. This CDR3 comprises 16 residues. The V gene's germline CDR1 is SGHDT and CDR2 YYEEEE. After removal of 0 bases from V and 3 bases from J, the junction contained 5 bases not matched to a gene. The CDR3 loop is CASSLAGTGGLYEQYF. CDR3 coding DNA: TGTGCCAGCAGCTTGGCCGGGACAGGGGGGCTCTACGAGCAGTACTTC. Filled out from reference TRBV5-6 and TRBJ2-7, the complete variable domain reads DAGVTQSPTHLIKTRGQQVTLRCSPKSGHDTVSWYQQALGQGPQFIFQYYEEEERQRGNFPDRFSGHQFPNYSSELNVNALLLGDSALYLCASSLAGTGGLYEQYFGPGTRLTVT.

V usage is TRBV4-1 and J usage is TRBJ2-1; D unclear. Germline V gene data show CDR1 as MGHRA and CDR2 as YSYEKL. V dropped 0 bases and J dropped 0 bases, with 9 bases sitting between them. The CDR3 spans 16 residues. The CDR3 DNA sequence: TGCGCCAGCAGCCAAGAGGGCCGGAACTCCTACAATGAGCAGTTCTTC. It yields the protein CASSQEGRNSYNEQFF.

The chain combines TRBV6-5 with TRBJ1-5, with 7 nucleotides matching TRBD1. The CDR3 has 15 residues. V was clipped by 6 bases and J by 1 base; unmatched bases: 6. Germline-derived CDR1 and CDR2 are MNHEY and SVGAGI. The CDR3 DNA follows: TGTGCCAGCAGACTGGAGGGGGCAAGCAATCAGCCCCAGCATTTT. It is translated as CASRLEGASNQPQHF.

DNA for the CDR3: TGTGCCAGCAGCTTAGCTACCAGGTTATCTGAGACCCAGTACTTC. Translating it yields CASSLATRLSETQYF. V is TRBV7-8 and J is TRBJ2-5; D is undetermined. In germline, CDR1 is SGHVS, CDR2 FQNEAQ. This CDR3 contains 15 residues. With 0 bases removed from V and 5 bases from J, the gap between germline ends came to 13 bases. Filled out from reference TRBV7-8 and TRBJ2-5, the complete variable domain reads GAGVSQSPRYKVAKRGQDVALRCDPISGHVSLFWYQQALGQGPEFLTYFQNEAQLDKSGLPSDRFFAERPEGSVSTLKIQRTQQEDSAVYLCASSLATRLSETQYFGPGTRLLVL.

The J gene is TRBJ1-6, the V gene TRBV19; D is perhaps TRBD1 (6 bases). CDR3 length: 12 amino acids. Per germline, CDR1 LNHDA and CDR2 SQIVND (reference sequence). Trimming cost V 10 bases and J 9 bases, with 13 bases left between them. CDR3 nucleotide sequence: TGTGCCACACAGGGAAATGGTTCACCCCTCCACTTT. It specifies CATQGNGSPLHF.

The rearrangement uses TRBV12-3 or TRBV12-4 and TRBJ1-1; a weak D match, TRBD1 (6 bases). This CDR3 has 13 residues. V was cut by 5 bases and J by 1 base, with 8 bases left in between. The CDR3 DNA reads as TGTGCCAGCAGTGACAGGAAGAACACTGAAGCTTTCTTT. It codes for CASSDRKNTEAFF.

CDR3 sequence (DNA): TGTGCCAGCAATTTCCGGGGGGACACCGGGGAGCTGTTTTTT. Residues: CASNFRGDTGELFF. The chain couples TRBV2 to TRBJ2-2, with 7 positions matching TRBD2. Germline V gene sequence: CDR1 SNHLY, CDR2 FYNNEI. Germline trimming cut 7 bases from V and 3 bases from J; bases unmatched to any gene: 5. The CDR3 sequence is 14 residues long.

The rearrangement joins TRBV5-1 to TRBJ1-5; 7 bases are shared with TRBD1. Trimming removed 0 bases from V and 11 bases from J; junction bases left unmatched: 8. CDR1 SGHRS and CDR2 YFSETQ come from the germline V gene. The CDR3 spans 14 residues. Here the CDR3 reads CASSLEGGRGAQHF. The CDR3 coding sequence is TGCGCCAGCAGCTTGGAAGGTGGCAGGGGGGCCCAGCATTTT. The full variable domain, with the rest looked up from reference TRBV5-1 and TRBJ1-5, is KAGVTQTPRYLIKTRGQQVTLSCSPISGHRSVSWYQQTPGQGLQFLFEYFSETQRNKGNFPGRFSGRQFSNSRSEMNVSTLELGDSALYLCASSLEGGRGAQHFGDGTRLSIL.

The rearrangement joins TRBV5-8 to TRBJ2-2; tentative D call: TRBD1 (5 bases). V was pared by 10 bases and J by 6 bases, with 19 bases between. Germline CDR1 is SGHTS and CDR2 is YDEGEE. CDR3 size: 14 residues. CDR3 loop: CAPKSRVPSGELFF. The CDR3, as DNA: TGTGCCCCCAAGTCCAGGGTCCCATCCGGGGAGCTGTTTTTT.

This clone was counted only a few times. The chain is built from TRBV6-4 and TRBJ2-1; D possibly corresponds to TRBD2 (6 bases). CDR1 and CDR2 (germline): MRHNA, SNTAGT. Trimming pared 3 bases from V and 0 bases from J, leaving 9 bases between. This CDR3 is 15 amino acids long. Here the CDR3 reads CASSETGDSYNEQFF. The CDR3 DNA reads as TGTGCCAGCAGTGAAACGGGGGACTCCTACAATGAGCAGTTCTTC.

The chain recombines TRBV6-6 with TRBJ1-5; D might be TRBD1 (5 bases). V was clipped by 4 bases and J by 9 bases, with 13 bases between them. Germline V gene sequence: CDR1 MNHNY, CDR2 SVGAGI (reference sequence). This CDR3 spans 13 amino acids. The CDR3 bases are TGTGCCAGCAGTTCCCCCGGGGGAGGGCCCCAGCATTTT. Translated, it gives CASSSPGGGPQHF.

This clone was seen more than once but under ten times. The rearrangement links TRBV5-8 to TRBJ2-6; D unclear. The CDR3 contains 14 residues. Germline CDR1 SGHTS, CDR2 YDEGEE. V was shortened by 4 bases and J by 6 bases, with 11 bases between the two germline ends. The CDR3 is CASSIASTANVLTF. Here the CDR3 DNA reads TGTGCCAGCAGCATAGCCTCTACGGCCAACGTCCTGACTTTC.

This sequence joins TRBV5-1 and TRBJ2-5, with D perhaps TRBD1 (6 bases). The V and J ends lost 4 bases and 5 bases respectively, with 18 bases between them. The CDR3 has 15 amino acids. Germline-derived CDR1 and CDR2 are SGHRS and YFSETQ. CDR3 coding DNA: TGCGCCAGCAGCCTACAGGGCGCTAAACCTGAGACCCAGTACTTC. It is translated as CASSLQGAKPETQYF.

The chain employs TRBV18 and TRBJ2-7; 8 bases fit TRBD1. Germline trimming cut 1 base from V and 7 bases from J; bases unmatched to any gene: 9. This CDR3 is 15 amino acids long. CDR1 is KGHSH and CDR2 is LQKENI in the germline V gene. CDR3 sequence reads: CASSPLQGARREQYF. For the CDR3, the DNA is TGTGCCAGCTCACCACTCCAGGGGGCGCGGCGAGAGCAGTACTTC. Complete variable domain (other parts from reference TRBV18 and TRBJ2-7): NAGVMQNPRHLVRRRGQEARLRCSPMKGHSHVYWYRQLPEEGLKFMVYLQKENIIDESGMPKERFSAEFPKEGPSILRIQQVVRGDSAAYFCASSPLQGARREQYFGPGTRLTVT.

The rearrangement uses TRBV24-1 and TRBJ2-5, with TRBD1 matching 9 bases. The CDR3 contains 15 residues. The V and J ends lost 3 bases and 7 bases, in that order; junction bases with no gene match: 8. The germline gives CDR1 KGHDR, CDR2 SFDVKD. CDR3 in amino acids: CATSDNTGGLGTQYF. The CDR3 DNA follows: TGTGCCACCAGTGATAATACAGGGGGCCTAGGGACCCAGTACTTC.

The V and J genes are TRBV5-5 and TRBJ1-1, with no clear D. This CDR3 region has 15 residues. The germline V and J ends were trimmed by 2 bases and 4 bases, with 15 bases remaining between them. Germline V gene data show CDR1 as SGHKS and CDR2 as YYEKEE (reference sequence). The CDR3 DNA follows: TGTGCCAGCAGCTTTGATTACCGAGTGTCCACTGAAGCTTTCTTT. It codes for CASSFDYRVSTEAFF. Full variable domain (remainder filled in from reference TRBV5-5 and TRBJ1-1): DAGVTQSPTHLIKTRGQQVTLRCSPISGHKSVSWYQQVLGQGPQFIFQYYEKEERGRGNFPDRFSARQFPNYSSELNVNALLLGDSALYLCASSFDYRVSTEAFFGQGTRLTVV.

The chain employs TRBV18 and TRBJ2-3, with TRBD2 matching over 12 bases. From germline, CDR1 is KGHSH and CDR2 LQKENI. This CDR3 is built from 16 residues. V gave up 0 bases and J gave up 10 bases; unmatched junction bases: 8. The CDR3 DNA reads TGTGCCAGCTCACCACCGACTAGCGGGGGAGCCCTTTCGCAGTATTTT. Translating it yields CASSPPTSGGALSQYF.

The J gene is TRBJ2-3, the V gene TRBV7-2; TRBD2 matches 10 bases. The CDR3 is 16 residues long. CDR1 is SGHTA and CDR2 is FQGNSA in the germline V gene. V gave up 5 bases and J gave up 3 bases; unmatched junction bases: 8. In DNA, the CDR3 is TGTGCCAGCAGCCAAATACTAGCGGGGAGAACAGATACGCAGTATTTT. This translates into CASSQILAGRTDTQYF.

The chain combines TRBV2 with TRBJ2-7, with TRBD1 matching 11 bases. The V gene end was trimmed by 5 bases and the J gene end by 2 bases; junction bases not matched to a gene: 2. Germline assignment: CDR1 SNHLY and CDR2 FYNNEI. The CDR3 contains 14 residues. CDR3 DNA sequence: TGTGCCAGCAGTCCGGGACAGGGGGCCTACGAGCAGTACTTC. This translates into CASSPGQGAYEQYF.

This clone was picked up one time. The chain combines TRBV2 with TRBJ1-2; 8 nucleotides match TRBD1. J lost 4 bases, V lost 4 bases, and 5 bases had no gene match. The CDR3 spans 14 residues. Germline CDR1 is SNHLY and CDR2 is FYNNEI. The DNA of the CDR3 is TGTGCCAGCAGTGGACAGGGGTCTAGCTATGGCTACACCTTC. It is translated as CASSGQGSSYGYTF.

The chain combines TRBV7-9 with TRBJ1-5; D not resolved. This CDR3 spans 15 amino acids. Germline V gene lookup returns CDR1 SEHNR and CDR2 FQNEAQ (reference sequence). V lost 2 bases to trimming and J lost 2 bases, with 10 bases between them. DNA of the CDR3: TGTGCCAGCAGCTTATTGGGAGGTGGCAATCAGCCCCAGCATTTT. This gives the protein CASSLLGGGNQPQHF.

The chain joins TRBV7-3 to TRBJ2-6, with a weak D call TRBD1 (7 bases). The CDR3 spans 18 residues. CDR1 SGHTA and CDR2 FQGTGA come from the germline V gene. V lost 1 base to trimming and J lost 1 base, with 14 bases between them. Written as DNA, the CDR3 is TGTGCCAGCAGCTTAAGTCGGACAGGAGGGTCTGGGGCCAACGTCCTGACTTTC. Amino acid sequence: CASSLSRTGGSGANVLTF.

The chain combines TRBV15 with TRBJ1-1; 9 bases are a match to TRBD1. The CDR3 loop spans 16 amino acids. J lost 4 bases, V lost 4 bases, and 10 bases had no gene match. CDR1 LNHNV and CDR2 YYDKDF come from the germline V gene (reference sequence). CDR3 sequence (DNA): TGTGCCACCAGCAAATATACGTCGACAGGGGGCACTGAAGCTTTCTTT. Protein: CATSKYTSTGGTEAFF. Full variable domain (rest looked up from reference TRBV15 and TRBJ1-1): DAMVIQNPRYQVTQFGKPVTLSCSQTLNHNVMYWYQQKSSQAPKLLFHYYDKDFNNEADTPDNFQSRRPNTSFCFLDIRSPGLGDTAMYLCATSKYTSTGGTEAFFGQGTRLTVV.